This T cell receptor (beta chain) was found in a study of control samples from healthy donors and cancer patients. Looked up from germline, CDR1 is LNHDA and CDR2 is SQIVND (reference sequence). The CDR3 covers 12 residues. Trimming removed 1 base from V and 5 bases from J, with 3 bases in between. This table comes from immunoSEQ multiplex PCR, and its TCRdb copy is limited to in-frame clones, with some not included. The table has roughly 180,000 clones, around 94% seen once. This rearrangement joins TRBV19 to TRBJ2-4; D remains ambiguous. The clonotype comes from a woman between 18 and 29 years old in good health. Sequenced sample: blood. The CDR3 region is CASSIAENIQYF. The CDR3, as DNA: TGTGCCAGTAGTATAGCAGAAAACATTCAGTACTTC.